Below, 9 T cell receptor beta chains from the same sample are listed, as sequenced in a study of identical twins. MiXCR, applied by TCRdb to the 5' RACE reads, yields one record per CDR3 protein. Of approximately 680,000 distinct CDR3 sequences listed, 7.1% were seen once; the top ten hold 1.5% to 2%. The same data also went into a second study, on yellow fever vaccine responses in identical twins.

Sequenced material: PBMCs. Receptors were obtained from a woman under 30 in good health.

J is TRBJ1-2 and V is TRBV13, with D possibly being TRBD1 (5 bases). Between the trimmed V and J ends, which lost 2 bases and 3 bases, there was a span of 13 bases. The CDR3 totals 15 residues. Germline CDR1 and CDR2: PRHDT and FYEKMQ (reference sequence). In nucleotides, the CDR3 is TGTGCCAGCAGCTTAAGTCGTCAGGGTCACTATGGCTACACCTTC. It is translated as CASSLSRQGHYGYTF.

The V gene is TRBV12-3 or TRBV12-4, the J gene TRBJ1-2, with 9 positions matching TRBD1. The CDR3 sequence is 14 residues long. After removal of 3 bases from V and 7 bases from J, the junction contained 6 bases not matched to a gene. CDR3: CASSFGDRDAGYTF. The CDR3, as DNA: TGTGCCAGCAGTTTTGGGGACAGGGACGCTGGCTACACCTTC.

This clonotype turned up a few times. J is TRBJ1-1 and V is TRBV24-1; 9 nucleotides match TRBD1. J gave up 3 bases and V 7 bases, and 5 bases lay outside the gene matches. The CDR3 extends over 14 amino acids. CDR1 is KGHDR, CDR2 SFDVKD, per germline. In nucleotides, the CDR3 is TGTGCCACCAGAGCGGGACAGGGTCACACTGAAGCTTTCTTT. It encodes CATRAGQGHTEAFF.

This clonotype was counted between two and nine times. CDR3 DNA: TGTGCCAGCAGCTTAGTAGGCGAGAAGGGCGGTGAGCAGTTCTTC. As protein: CASSLVGEKGGEQFF. The chain links TRBV11-2 to TRBJ2-1; D call uncertain. There are 15 residues in the CDR3. Trimming took 1 base from V and 9 from J, leaving 16 bases between them. Germline CDR1 and CDR2: SGHAT and FQNNGV.

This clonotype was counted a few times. CDR3 sequence reads: CASSQEYSGHTEAFF. In DNA, the CDR3 is TGTGCCAGCAGCCAAGAATACTCGGGGCACACTGAAGCTTTCTTT. This chain links TRBV3-1 with TRBJ1-1; tentative D call: TRBD1 (5 bases). Germline V CDR1 and CDR2: LGHDT, YNNKEL (reference sequence). V lost 0 bases and J 3 bases, leaving 11 bases between the germline ends. The CDR3 totals 15 residues.

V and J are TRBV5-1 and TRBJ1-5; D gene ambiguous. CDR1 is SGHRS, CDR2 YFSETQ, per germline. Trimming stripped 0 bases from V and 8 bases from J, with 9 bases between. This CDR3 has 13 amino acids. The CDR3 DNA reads TGCGCCAGCAGCTTGGCCCACGGGGAGCCCCAGCATTTT. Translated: CASSLAHGEPQHF.

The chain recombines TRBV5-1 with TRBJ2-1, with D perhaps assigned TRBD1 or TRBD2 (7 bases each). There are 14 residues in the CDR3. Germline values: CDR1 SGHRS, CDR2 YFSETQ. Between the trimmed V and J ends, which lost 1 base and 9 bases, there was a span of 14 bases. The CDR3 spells CASSLQGGDFEQFF. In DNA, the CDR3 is TGCGCCAGCAGCTTGCAGGGGGGGGACTTTGAGCAGTTCTTC. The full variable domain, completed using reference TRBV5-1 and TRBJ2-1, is KAGVTQTPRYLIKTRGQQVTLSCSPISGHRSVSWYQQTPGQGLQFLFEYFSETQRNKGNFPGRFSGRQFSNSRSEMNVSTLELGDSALYLCASSLQGGDFEQFFGPGTRLTVL.

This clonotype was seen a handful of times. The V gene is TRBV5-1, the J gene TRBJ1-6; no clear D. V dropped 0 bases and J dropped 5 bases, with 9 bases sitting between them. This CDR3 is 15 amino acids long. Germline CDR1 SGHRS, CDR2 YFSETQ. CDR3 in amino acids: CASSLGEKNNSPLHF. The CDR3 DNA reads TGCGCCAGCAGCTTGGGAGAGAAAAATAATTCACCCCTCCACTTT.

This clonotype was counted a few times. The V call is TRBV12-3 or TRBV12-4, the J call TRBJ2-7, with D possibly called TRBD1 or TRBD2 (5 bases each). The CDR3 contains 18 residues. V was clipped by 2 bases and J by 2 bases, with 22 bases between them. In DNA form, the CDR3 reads TGTGCCAGCAGTTTACCAACGACTTTGACCGAGGGGCCCTACGAGCAGTACGTC. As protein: CASSLPTTLTEGPYEQYV.